What follows is one T cell receptor (beta chain) and its context. The data originate from a study of cytomegalovirus exposure and HLA in healthy donors. The PCR made use of 60 Vbeta and 13 Jbeta primers. Generated by immunoSEQ multiplex PCR, the TCRdb table keeps only in-frame clones and is missing some. The data show about 140,000 clones, 82% seen once. The germline CDR1 and CDR2 sequences are MDHEN and SYDVKM. The CDR3 has 15 amino acids. V lost 7 bases and J lost 2; bases outside the gene matches: 9. The chain is built from TRBV28 and TRBJ1-2, with TRBD1 matching over 8 bases. The receptor's source is a woman aged 40 to 50 in good health and CMV-seronegative. Sequencing input: PBMCs. CDR3 sequence reads: CASILRTGWNYGYTF. The CDR3 nucleotides are TGTGCCAGCATCCTACGGACAGGGTGGAACTATGGCTACACCTTC.